This is a list of T cell receptor beta chains from one sample in a study of OX40 agonist ivuxolimab in advanced cancers. Sequencing used immunoSEQ multiplex PCR; TCRdb keeps in-frame clones, though not all of them. The sample yields about 58,000 clones, 75% to 90% seen once. The input for sequencing was CD4+ or CD8+ T cells sorted from blood, taken in a trial of the OX40 agonist ivuxolimab. Receptors originate from an adult with an advanced solid tumor such as melanoma, head and neck, liver or kidney cancer. The CDR3 runs from the conserved cysteine through the conserved F or W. The D gene is left open where the match is weak. A row's size may be missing; if present it is once, few, many or a size class.

TRBV28	11	.	.	TRBJ1-1	CASRTNTEAFF	TGTGCCAGCAGGACGAACACTGAAGCTTTCTTT
TRBV9	15	TRBD2	.	TRBJ2-3	CASSVALAGTDTQYF	TGTGCCAGCAGCGTAGCACTAGCGGGCACAGATACGCAGTATTTT
TRBV28	13	.	few	TRBJ1-1	CASSFWENTEAFF	TGTGCCAGCAGTTTTTGGGAGAACACTGAAGCTTTCTTT
TRBV7-2	15	.	.	TRBJ2-5	CASRDNSGREETQYF	TGTGCCAGCAGGGATAATAGCGGTCGGGAAGAGACCCAGTACTTC
TRBV27	20	TRBD1	.	TRBJ2-5	CASSFRWDRGRINSGETQYF	TGTGCCAGCAGTTTTCGCTGGGACAGGGGGCGCATAAATTCTGGAGAGACCCAGTACTTC
TRBV28	13	.	once	TRBJ1-6	CASSYERDSPLHF	TGTGCCAGCAGTTACGAGAGGGACTCACCCCTCCACTTT
TRBV6-5	16	TRBD1	.	TRBJ2-7	CASSSRRTGVRNEQYF	TGTGCCAGCAGTTCAAGAAGGACAGGGGTGAGGAACGAGCAGTACTTC
TRBV11-2	13	.	.	TRBJ2-5	CASSKGHQETQYF	TGTGCCAGCAGCAAGGGACACCAAGAGACCCAGTACTTC
TRBV5-1	13	.	.	TRBJ2-5	CASSLSLSETQYF	TGCGCCAGCAGCTTGTCGTTGAGTGAGACCCAGTACTTC
TRBV7-2	14	.	.	TRBJ1-2	CASRPDRRSYGYTF	TGTGCCAGCAGGCCAGACCGCAGGTCCTATGGCTACACCTTC
TRBV5-6	15	TRBD2	.	TRBJ2-1	CASSRREGSYNEQFF	TGTGCCAGCAGCCGCCGGGAGGGCTCCTACAATGAGCAGTTCTTC
TRBV5-1	18	TRBD2	.	TRBJ2-3	CASSLGLAGGRWTDTQYF	TGCGCCAGCAGCTTGGGGCTAGCGGGAGGAAGATGGACAGATACGCAGTATTTT
TRBV6-5	15	TRBD2	.	TRBJ2-1	CASSSWTSGGPEQFF	TGTGCCAGCAGTTCGTGGACTAGCGGGGGTCCCGAGCAGTTCTTC
TRBV18	16	.	.	TRBJ2-7	CASSPTFAGSSYEQYF	TGTGCCAGCTCACCAACGTTTGCCGGGAGCTCCTACGAGCAGTACTTC
TRBV30	11	.	.	TRBJ2-7	CACQSIYEQYF	TGTGCCTGCCAAAGCATTTACGAGCAGTACTTC
TRBV21-1	13	.	.	TRBJ2-7	CASSKEKSDEQYF	TGTGCCAGCAGCAAAGAAAAGTCCGACGAGCAGTACTTC
TRBV30	13	.	few	TRBJ2-7	CAWMIGSLYEQYF	TGTGCCTGGATGATCGGGAGTTTGTACGAGCAGTACTTC
TRBV28	15	TRBD1	few	TRBJ1-2	CATRPGTGVYYGYTF	TGTGCCACTCGCCCCGGGACAGGGGTTTACTATGGCTACACCTTC
TRBV20-1	11	.	.	TRBJ2-3	CSALTVDTQYF	TGCAGTGCCCTGACAGTTGATACGCAGTATTTT
TRBV6-4	13	TRBD2	few	TRBJ2-7	CASSDSRLSPGGF	TGTGCCAGCAGTGACTCCCGTCTGAGTCCGGGAGGCTTC
TRBV28	14	.	.	TRBJ1-2	CASSLGSTNYGYTF	TGTGCCAGCAGTTTAGGCAGTACTAACTATGGCTACACCTTC
TRBV5-4	14	.	.	TRBJ2-7	CASRAVGTPTKQYF	TGTGCCAGCAGGGCAGTTGGGACGCCAACCAAGCAGTACTTC
TRBV5-6	12	.	once	TRBJ1-2	CASSLSGGGYTF	TGTGCCAGCAGCTTGTCTGGGGGCGGCTACACCTTC
TRBV11-3	15	.	once	TRBJ2-7	CASSLGGLPSYEQYF	TGTGCCAGCAGCTTAGGGGGACTCCCATCCTACGAGCAGTACTTC
TRBV7-6	17	TRBD1	.	TRBJ1-3	CASSSRPGTGSGNTIYF	TGTGCCAGCAGCTCCAGACCCGGGACAGGCTCTGGAAACACCATATATTTT
TRBV6-5	13	.	.	TRBJ2-7	CASVRLANSEQYF	TGTGCCAGCGTCCGGCTAGCTAACTCCGAGCAGTACTTC
TRBV27	14	TRBD1	.	TRBJ1-5	CASSYRGGNQPQHF	TGTGCCAGCAGTTACAGGGGAGGCAATCAGCCCCAGCATTTT
TRBV11-3	16	.	.	TRBJ2-2	CASSLDGRPYTGELFF	TGTGCCAGCAGCTTAGATGGCAGGCCATACACCGGGGAGCTGTTTTTT
TRBV28	13	TRBD1	.	TRBJ1-2	CASSTGGNYGYTF	TGTGCCAGCAGTACAGGGGGTAACTATGGCTACACCTTC
TRBV19	16	.	.	TRBJ2-1	CASNIRRGVGYNEQFF	TGTGCCAGTAACATACGCCGAGGGGTTGGCTACAATGAGCAGTTCTTC
TRBV28	13	.	.	TRBJ2-7	CASSPGTYHEQYF	TGTGCCAGCAGCCCCGGGACATACCACGAGCAGTACTTC
TRBV14	15	.	.	TRBJ1-6	CASSFGATEGVPLHF	TGTGCCAGCAGCTTCGGGGCGACAGAGGGGGTCCCCCTCCACTTT
TRBV7-8	14	.	.	TRBJ2-5	CASSFSRLSEAQYF	TGTGCCAGCAGCTTTAGCAGACTATCGGAGGCCCAGTACTTC
TRBV29-1	12	.	.	TRBJ1-1	CSVEGRPLGAFF	TGCAGCGTTGAAGGCAGACCCCTGGGAGCTTTCTTT